Below, 29 T cell receptor beta chains from the same sample are listed, as sequenced in a study of molecular identifiers for immune sequencing clone quantification (dated by TCRdb to the late 2010s). Receptor libraries were prepared by PCR. The sample was run on a NextSeq 500. TCRdb reprocessed the public reads (quality trimming at Q25 with fastp, clone calling with MiXCR) and kept in-frame beta chains. Each record represents a unique CDR3 protein, reported with the most common genes and DNA among its rows. This sample has 45,000 to 55,000 distinct CDR3 sequences in its table, and about a third of those were observed once. The top ten constitute about 4.1% of the sample. Source material: naive CD8+ T cells from blood, with Jurkat cell RNA spiked in. This specimen's cell subset or site label, per the study, means: FACS-sorted CD8+CD4-CCR7+CD45RA+ naive T cells. The receptors shown here come from a human donor in good health. Some libraries in this study had Jurkat cell RNA spiked in.

This clonotype has a count of ten or more. The CDR3 loop reads CASSAPPLTGELFF. In nucleotides, the CDR3 is TGTGCCAGCAGTGCCCCACCCCTCACCGGGGAGCTGTTTTTT. The chain combines TRBV2 with TRBJ2-2; D not certain. The germline CDR1 and CDR2 sequences are SNHLY and FYNNEI. V was clipped by 4 bases and J by 4 bases, with 10 bases between them. The CDR3 consists of 14 residues.

This chain uses TRBV27 with TRBJ2-5, with 9 nucleotides matching TRBD1. CDR3 length: 16 amino acids. The trim removed 5 bases at V and 4 bases at J, leaving 11 bases unmatched. Per germline, CDR1 MNHEY and CDR2 SMNVEV (reference sequence). CDR3 region: CASSPWTGVERETQYF. CDR3 DNA: TGTGCCAGCAGTCCCTGGACAGGGGTAGAAAGAGAGACCCAGTACTTC.

The J gene is TRBJ1-2, the V gene TRBV6-2 or TRBV6-3, with D possibly matching TRBD1 (6 bases). The V end lost 8 bases, the J end lost 7 bases, and 17 bases lay between the germline ends. Germline V gives CDR1 MNHEY, CDR2 SVGEGT. The CDR3 sequence is 13 residues long. The CDR3 nucleotides read TGTGCCAGCTCTTCAGGGGAGGTCTGTGGCTACACCTTC. It is translated as CASSSGEVCGYTF.

This clonotype was recorded many times. V usage is TRBV28 and J usage is TRBJ2-5; a possible D gene is TRBD1 (5 bases). The CDR3 spans 13 residues. V was clipped by 5 bases and J by 5 bases, with 12 bases between them. In germline, CDR1 is MDHEN, CDR2 SYDVKM. Here the CDR3 DNA reads TGTGCCAGCAGTCGACAGTTATACGAGACCCAGTACTTC. Translating gives CASSRQLYETQYF.

On this clonotype itself: At one end the junction does not follow the germline gene, possibly because of a read error. The chain links TRBV15 to TRBJ2-5; possibly TRBD1 or TRBD2 for D (5 bases each). The CDR3 covers 14 residues. In germline, CDR1 is LNHNV, CDR2 YYDKDF (reference sequence). This CDR3 reads CTTSSTRDRGTQYF. In DNA form, the CDR3 reads TGTACCACCAGCAGCACCCGGGACCGAGGGACCCAGTACTTC.

Note on this clonotype: A much larger clone differs by one base, so this may be a read error. V and J are TRBV4-3 and TRBJ2-1; 10 bases align to TRBD2. Per the germline V gene, CDR1 is LGHNA and CDR2 is YSLEER. With 8 bases clipped from V and 4 bases from J, the junction kept 8 bases outside the gene matches. This CDR3 has 15 amino acids. The CDR3 DNA sequence: TGCGCCAGCCGCCCAAGGACTAGCGGTTACAATGAGCAGTTCTTC. It is translated as CASRPRTSGYNEQFF.

This clonotype was picked up one time. Being one base from a much bigger clone, this may be a read error. This chain links TRBV28 with TRBJ2-7; no reliable D call. This CDR3 region has 14 residues. Germline CDR1 reads MDHEN; CDR2 reads SYDVKM. The CDR3 DNA follows: TGTGCCAGCAGTCTAGGGTCCAGGACCTACGAGCAGAACTTC. It yields the protein CASSLGSRTYEQNF.

This clonotype was seen more than once but under ten times. V gene TRBV29-1 combines with J gene TRBJ2-7, with TRBD1 as a possible D gene (6 bases). The V and J ends lost 3 bases and 2 bases respectively, with 14 bases between them. The CDR3 spans 14 residues. Per the germline V gene, CDR1 is SQVTM and CDR2 is ANQGSEA. The CDR3 reads CSVEETGFTYEQYF. CDR3 nucleotide sequence: TGCAGCGTTGAGGAGACAGGTTTCACCTACGAGCAGTACTTC.

This rearrangement joins TRBV9 to TRBJ2-1; TRBD2 matches at 8 bases. V shed 0 bases and J 9 bases; nucleotides not matched to a gene: 5. The germline gives CDR1 SGDLS, CDR2 YYNGEE. The CDR3 length is 14 residues. The CDR3 nucleotides read TGTGCCAGCAGCGTAGTTTCCGGGAGGGGTGAGCAGTTCTTC. This sequence encodes CASSVVSGRGEQFF.

This clonotype was counted many times. This rearrangement joins TRBV9 to TRBJ2-2, with D unclear. Germline CDR1 reads SGDLS; CDR2 reads YYNGEE. Trimming cost V 2 bases and J 7 bases, with 3 bases left between them. This CDR3 is 11 amino acids long. CDR3 in amino acids: CASSVSGELFF. In DNA form, the CDR3 reads TGTGCCAGCAGCGTGAGCGGGGAGCTGTTTTTT.

Comment on this clonotype: With a much larger clone just one base away, this may be a read error. In DNA form, the CDR3 reads TGTGCCTGCAGTCCTGGACAGATCTACGAGCAGTACTTC. Translated, it gives CACSPGQIYEQYF. The chain carries TRBV28 and TRBJ2-7, with D maybe TRBD1 (6 bases). Germline V gene sequence: CDR1 MDHEN, CDR2 SYDVKM. The CDR3 is made up of 13 amino acids.

This clonotype came up many times. The chain carries TRBV23-1 and TRBJ2-7; no firm D call. TRBV23-1 is an ORF for which the function is uncertain. The CDR3 totals 16 residues. V lost 0 bases and J lost 6, with 18 bases in between. CDR3 amino acids: CASSQSLYHPAPEQYF. CDR3 coding DNA: TGCGCCAGCAGTCAATCTCTATATCACCCGGCACCCGAGCAGTACTTC.

The chain employs TRBV5-3 and TRBJ1-2, with D hard to call. TRBV5-3 is given ORF status, its function remaining uncertain. This CDR3 spans 13 amino acids. V dropped 9 bases and J dropped 10 bases, with 22 bases sitting between them. The CDR3 spells CANSLVAISIYTF. CDR3 DNA: TGTGCCAACAGCTTGGTGGCCATATCGATCTACACCTTC.

Concerning this clonotype itself: This sequence may be a read error, since a much larger clone differs from it by one base. The J gene is TRBJ2-7, the V gene TRBV20-1; 10 bases are a match to TRBD2. Germline V gene data show CDR1 as DFQATT and CDR2 as SNEGSKA (reference sequence). This CDR3 is built from 13 residues. The CDR3 DNA reads TGCAGTGCTAGCGGGACTAGCGTCTACGAGCAGTGCTTC. It translates to CSASGTSVYEQCF.

In this sample, this clonotype turned up a few times. The V and J genes are TRBV9 and TRBJ2-2; D may be TRBD1 or TRBD2 (5 bases each). The germline gives CDR1 SGDLS, CDR2 YYNGEE. The CDR3 contains 14 residues. V dropped 4 bases and J dropped 9 bases, with 16 bases sitting between them. CDR3 in amino acids: CASSPGTLNRELFF. The CDR3 DNA follows: TGTGCCAGCAGCCCCGGGACCCTCAACCGGGAGCTGTTTTTT.

Points on this clonotype: Relative to the germline gene, one junction end is altered; a read error may explain this. V is TRBV7-3 and J is TRBJ2-7; the D gene is possibly TRBD1 (5 bases). The CDR3 has 13 amino acids. Germline CDR1 is SGHTA and CDR2 is FQGTGA. This chain's CDR3 is CASSPQGPYEQHF. The CDR3, as DNA: TGTGCCAGCAGCCCGCAGGGTCCCTACGAGCAGCACTTC.

The V call is TRBV29-1, the J call TRBJ2-4; D not certain. Between the trimmed V and J ends, which lost 0 bases and 1 base, there was a span of 13 bases. This CDR3 spans 16 amino acids. CDR1 SQVTM and CDR2 ANQGSEA come from the germline V gene. The CDR3 DNA reads as TGCAGCGTTGAAGAGATTGGCCCGCTCGCCAAAAACATTCAGTACTTC. This codes for CSVEEIGPLAKNIQYF.

The rearrangement joins TRBV29-1 to TRBJ2-7, with D possibly matching TRBD1 (6 bases). Germline V lookup: CDR1 SQVTM, CDR2 ANQGSEA. V was trimmed by 7 bases and J by 4 bases, leaving 11 bases between them. This CDR3 comprises 11 residues. The CDR3: CSASDSYEQYF. The CDR3 DNA follows: TGCAGCGCCTCGGACAGTTACGAGCAGTACTTC.

The table lists this clonotype with many counts. The chain links TRBV4-2 to TRBJ2-1; 7 positions agree with TRBD2. Germline CDR1 reads LGHNA; CDR2 reads YNFKEQ. The ends lost 1 base at V and 2 bases at J; junction bases unmatched: 5. The CDR3 is made up of 16 amino acids. The CDR3 bases are TGTGCCAGCAGCCAAGCTGGGCGGGAGCCCTACAATGAGCAGTTCTTC. This gives the protein CASSQAGREPYNEQFF.

In its sample, this clonotype was seen a few times. The chain is built from TRBV4-1 and TRBJ1-1; a possible D gene is TRBD1 (5 bases). The CDR3 totals 15 residues. V lost 0 bases to trimming and J lost 4 bases, with 12 bases between them. Per germline, CDR1 MGHRA and CDR2 YSYEKL. The CDR3 loop reads CASSQDPPGTTEAFF. CDR3 bases: TGCGCCAGCAGCCAAGATCCCCCAGGGACCACTGAAGCTTTCTTT.

This chain joins TRBV9 and TRBJ2-7; 10 bases are shared with TRBD1. The CDR3 contains 15 residues. Germline-derived CDR1 and CDR2 are SGDLS and YYNGEE. Germline trimming cut 3 bases from V and 6 bases from J; bases unmatched to any gene: 9. As DNA, the CDR3 is TGTGCCAGCAGCGCACGGGACAGGGGATCGGGCGAGCAGTACTTC. The encoded protein is CASSARDRGSGEQYF.

There are many counts of this clonotype. This sequence joins TRBV20-1 and TRBJ2-3, with 7 bases fitting TRBD1. This CDR3 is built from 15 residues. V was pared by 2 bases and J by 2 bases, with 7 bases of the junction left unmatched. CDR1 is DFQATT and CDR2 is SNEGSKA in the germline V gene (reference sequence). DNA for the CDR3: TGCAGTGCTAGATCCCGGGACAGCCTCACAGATACGCAGTATTTT. Protein product: CSARSRDSLTDTQYF.

With respect to this clonotype: A read error may explain this, as a much larger clone is one base away. V is TRBV20-1 and J is TRBJ2-7; 8 bases align to TRBD2. Germline CDR1 is DFQATT and CDR2 is SNEGSKA (reference sequence). CDR3 length equals 15 residues. The DNA of the CDR3 is TGCGGTGCTCCTGACCTTAGCGGGACTACCTACGAGCAGTACTTC. Protein sequence: CGAPDLSGTTYEQYF.

This sequence joins TRBV6-5 and TRBJ2-3; D not resolved. The CDR3 is made up of 13 amino acids. Germline loops: CDR1 MNHEY, CDR2 SVGAGI. The germline V and J ends were trimmed by 8 bases and 2 bases, with 11 bases remaining between them. This chain's CDR3 is CASAEAATDTQYF. In DNA form, the CDR3 reads TGTGCCAGCGCCGAAGCCGCCACAGATACGCAGTATTTT.

Worth noting for this clonotype: A read error is possible here, since a much larger clone lies one base away. The rearrangement links TRBV20-1 to TRBJ2-3, with 8 bases matching TRBD2. V dropped 3 bases and J dropped 4; count of bases not matched to a gene: 9. Germline V gene sequence: CDR1 DFQATT, CDR2 SNEGSKA (reference sequence). The CDR3 has 15 amino acids. The CDR3 sequence is CSARRREAFSDTQYF. CDR3 sequence (DNA): TGCAGTGCTAGGAGGCGGGAGGCCTTCTCAGATACGCAGTATTTT.

Notes on this clonotype: A much larger clone lies one base from this, so it may be a read error. The V gene is TRBV29-1, the J gene TRBJ1-5; D may be TRBD1 (5 bases). The CDR3 has 13 amino acids. CDR1 and CDR2 from the germline V gene are SQVTM and ANQGSEA. CDR3: CSVQGILGQPQQF. The CDR3 DNA is TGCAGCGTGCAGGGTATTTTGGGTCAGCCCCAGCAATTT.

Comments on this clonotype: With a much larger clone just one base away, this may be a read error. This chain uses TRBV6-5 with TRBJ1-1, with a weak D call TRBD1 (5 bases). The ends were cut back, 1 base at V and 5 bases at J, with 11 bases in the middle. The CDR3 is 14 residues long. Germline lookup yields CDR1 MNHEY and CDR2 SVGAGI. The CDR3 protein is CASSYLVGVTEAFF. The DNA for the CDR3 is TGTGCCAGCAGTTACTTGGTAGGGGTTACTGAAGCTTTCTTT.

The V and J genes are TRBV7-9 and TRBJ2-3; 8 bases are shared with TRBD1. The CDR3 contains 16 residues. Losses at the gene ends were 5 bases for V and 3 bases for J; bases not matched to a gene: 10. CDR1 SEHNR and CDR2 FQNEAQ come from the germline V gene (reference sequence). The CDR3 loop is CASSPGQGVLTDTQYF. For the CDR3, the DNA is TGTGCCAGCAGCCCTGGACAGGGCGTATTGACAGATACGCAGTATTTT. Looking up the rest from reference TRBV7-9 and TRBJ2-3 gives the full variable domain: DTGVSQNPRHKITKRGQNVTFRCDPISEHNRLYWYRQTLGQGPEFLTYFQNEAQLEKSRLLSDRFSAERPKGSFSTLEIQRTEQGDSAMYLCASSPGQGVLTDTQYFGPGTRLTVL.

A remark on this clonotype: This may stem from a read error, because a much larger clone lies one nucleotide away. The rearrangement links TRBV27 to TRBJ1-5, with D possibly matching TRBD1 (5 bases). This CDR3 has 13 amino acids. Germline loops: CDR1 MNHEY, CDR2 SMNVEV (reference sequence). The CDR3 reads CAGSYRKNQPQHF. As DNA, the CDR3 is TGTGCCGGCAGTTACAGGAAGAATCAGCCCCAGCATTTT.